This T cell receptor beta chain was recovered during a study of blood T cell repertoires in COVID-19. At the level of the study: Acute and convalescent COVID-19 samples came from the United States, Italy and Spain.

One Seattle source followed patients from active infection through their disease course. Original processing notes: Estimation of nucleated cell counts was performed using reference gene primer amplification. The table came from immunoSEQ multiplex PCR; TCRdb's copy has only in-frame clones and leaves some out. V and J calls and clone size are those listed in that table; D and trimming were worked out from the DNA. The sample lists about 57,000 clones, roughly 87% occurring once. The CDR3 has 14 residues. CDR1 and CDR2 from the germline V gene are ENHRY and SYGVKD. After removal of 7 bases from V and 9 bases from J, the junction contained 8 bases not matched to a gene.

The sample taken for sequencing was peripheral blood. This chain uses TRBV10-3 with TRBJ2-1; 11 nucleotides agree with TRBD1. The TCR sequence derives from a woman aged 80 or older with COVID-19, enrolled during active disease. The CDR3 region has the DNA TGTGCCATCAATCCGGGACAGGGGGTACCTGAGCAGTTCTTC. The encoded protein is CAINPGQGVPEQFF.